Listed here are 22 T cell receptor beta chains from one sample, sequenced in a study of T cells in Graves' hyperthyroidism and ophthalmopathy. TCR beta CDR3 region amplification was performed from RNA transcripts. First-round RT-PCR targeting the TCR CDR3 was performed with the HTBI primer set. TCRdb used MiXCR to reprocess the multiplex PCR reads, holding one entry per CDR3 protein. Of about 840,000 distinct CDR3 sequences in the sample, around 39% were seen once. Sequencing used blood. Source of these receptors: a man in his late teens or twenties with Graves' hyperthyroidism.

For this clonotype: Likely a read error: the CDR3 ends without its conserved phenylalanine or tryptophan. V is TRBV7-9 and J is TRBJ1-1; D unclear. V lost 1 base and J 2 bases, leaving 5 bases between the germline ends. Per the germline V gene, CDR1 is SEHNR and CDR2 is FQNEAQ (reference sequence). The CDR3 loop spans 13 amino acids. Here the CDR3 DNA reads TGTGCCAGCAGCTTAGGAATCAACACTGAAGCTTTCCTT. Translating it yields CASSLGINTEAFL.

In its sample, this clonotype was seen a few times. V and J are TRBV4-3 and TRBJ2-6; D remains unclear. V dropped 4 bases and J dropped 4 bases, with 14 bases sitting between them. This CDR3 has 16 residues. The V gene's germline CDR1 is LGHNA and CDR2 YSLEER. CDR3 residues: CASSRTQAFGANVLTF. CDR3 DNA sequence: TGCGCCAGCAGCCGGACCCAGGCTTTCGGGGCCAACGTCCTGACTTTC.

The chain couples TRBV20-1 to TRBJ1-1; 10 bases map to TRBD1. Germline assignment: CDR1 DFQATT and CDR2 SNEGSKA (reference sequence). The CDR3 consists of 15 residues. J lost 3 bases, V lost 0 bases, and 4 bases had no gene match. The CDR3 coding sequence is TGCAGTGCTAGAGATCAGGGGACAGGGGACACTGAAGCTTTCTTT. Its protein is CSARDQGTGDTEAFF.

This clonotype was found a few times. The chain has TRBV6-5 and TRBJ2-5; tentative D call: TRBD2 (6 bases). Germline CDR1 and CDR2: MNHEY and SVGAGI. V lost 5 bases and J 7 bases, leaving 17 bases between the germline ends. CDR3 length: 14 residues. This CDR3 reads CASSVGGPAGTQYF. The CDR3 DNA is TGTGCCAGCAGTGTCGGGGGACCCGCGGGGACCCAGTACTTC.

This clonotype was found many times. The chain combines TRBV7-2 with TRBJ1-4; D ambiguous. Germline V gene data show CDR1 as SGHTA and CDR2 as FQGNSA. Trimming took off 4 bases at V and 5 bases at J, with 11 bases between the two ends. This CDR3 contains 14 residues. The CDR3 reads CASSSAAGNEKLFF. The CDR3 DNA reads as TGTGCCAGCAGCTCCGCAGCGGGGAATGAAAAACTGTTTTTT.

To note about this clonotype: The conserved final phenylalanine or tryptophan is absent from the CDR3, which likely points to a read error. The rearrangement uses TRBV20-1 and TRBJ1-1, with D possibly matching TRBD1 (5 bases). Trimming left V 1 base short and J 4 bases short, with 10 bases between. The CDR3 has 13 amino acids. Looked up from germline, CDR1 is DFQATT and CDR2 is SNEGSKA (reference sequence). The CDR3 bases are TGCAGTGCTAGAGTATGGGGGGGCACTGAAGCTTTCTCT. This encodes CSARVWGGTEAFS.

This clonotype was seen a few times. The chain joins TRBV28 to TRBJ2-5, with 7 positions matching TRBD1. The V gene end was trimmed by 9 bases and the J gene end by 1 base; junction bases not matched to a gene: 5. The CDR3 has 13 amino acids. Per the germline V gene, CDR1 is MDHEN and CDR2 is SYDVKM. In DNA form, the CDR3 reads TGTGCCAGTGCACAGGGGCGCCAAGAGACCCAGTACTTC. Its protein is CASAQGRQETQYF. The full variable domain, in which reference TRBV28 and TRBJ2-5 provide the parts outside the CDR3, is DVKVTQSSRYLVKRTGEKVFLECVQDMDHENMFWYRQDPGLGLRLIYFSYDVKMKEKGDIPEGYSVSREKKERFSLILESASTNQTSMYLCASAQGRQETQYFGPGTRLLVL.

This clonotype was counted only a few times. The chain combines TRBV10-3 with TRBJ1-5; the match to TRBD1 covers 10 bases. The CDR3 runs 16 residues. The V segment lost 10 bases and the J segment 0 bases; nucleotides outside the gene matches: 9. Germline V gene sequence: CDR1 ENHRY, CDR2 SYGVKD. CDR3 sequence reads: CATGTGDAYSNQPQHF. The CDR3 nucleotides are TGTGCCACCGGGACAGGGGATGCATATAGCAATCAGCCCCAGCATTTT.

This clonotype was seen repeatedly, ten times or more. V usage is TRBV2 and J usage is TRBJ2-5; 7 bases map to TRBD2. V lost 6 bases to trimming and J lost 1 base; unmatched junction nucleotides: 5. There are 14 residues in the CDR3. The germline V gene has CDR1 SNHLY and CDR2 FYNNEI. The chain's CDR3 is CASRLTSAQETQYF. The CDR3 DNA reads TGTGCCAGCAGACTAACTAGCGCCCAAGAGACCCAGTACTTC.

The chain links TRBV19 to TRBJ1-1; D possibly corresponds to TRBD1 (5 bases). Trimming removed 3 bases from V and 6 bases from J, with 8 bases in between. The CDR3 has 12 residues. Germline-derived CDR1 and CDR2 are LNHDA and SQIVND (reference sequence). Here the CDR3 reads CASSILGAEAFF. CDR3 DNA sequence: TGTGCCAGTAGTATTTTAGGGGCTGAAGCTTTCTTT.

This chain connects TRBV29-1 to TRBJ1-2; D is possibly TRBD1 (5 bases). Trimming cost V 8 bases and J 6 bases, with 13 bases left between them. Germline CDR1 and CDR2: SQVTM and ANQGSEA. This CDR3 comprises 11 residues. The CDR3 is CSSESGHGYTF. In DNA form, the CDR3 reads TGCAGCAGTGAATCGGGACATGGCTACACCTTC.

This clonotype was detected ten times or more. The chain employs TRBV20-1 and TRBJ1-2; perhaps TRBD1 as D (6 bases). V lost 4 bases, J lost 6 bases, and 12 bases lay in between. In germline, CDR1 is DFQATT, CDR2 SNEGSKA (reference sequence). There are 12 residues in the CDR3. The DNA for the CDR3 is TGCAGTGCTACGGAGGGGGGGGATGGCTACACCTTC. It codes for CSATEGGDGYTF.

The rearrangement joins TRBV29-1 to TRBJ2-5, with 13 bases aligning to TRBD2. V dropped 4 bases and J dropped 1; count of bases not matched to a gene: 3. Germline loops: CDR1 SQVTM, CDR2 ANQGSEA. The CDR3 sequence is 15 residues long. The CDR3 region is CSVGRTSGSQETQYF. Written as DNA, the CDR3 is TGCAGCGTTGGTCGGACTAGCGGGAGCCAAGAGACCCAGTACTTC.

V is TRBV7-8 and J is TRBJ1-1; D uncertain. Deletions cut 7 bases from V and 4 bases from J, with 16 bases between. CDR1 is SGHVS, CDR2 FQNEAQ, per germline. This CDR3 is 14 amino acids long. The CDR3 DNA is TGTGCCAGCAACACCCCTCACGGAATCACTGAAGCTTTCTTT. Protein product: CASNTPHGITEAFF.

V gene TRBV20-1 combines with J gene TRBJ1-5; D unclear. The CDR3 sequence is 13 residues long. V shed 0 bases and J shed 4 bases, with 7 bases lying between them. Germline lookup yields CDR1 DFQATT and CDR2 SNEGSKA (reference sequence). CDR3: CSARDGRNQPQHF. The CDR3 coding sequence is TGCAGTGCTAGAGATGGCAGAAATCAGCCCCAGCATTTT.

In its sample, this clonotype was seen many times. The chain combines TRBV5-4 with TRBJ2-5; D is unresolved. Trimming left V 0 bases short and J 4 bases short, with 7 bases between. Germline V gene sequence: CDR1 SGHNT, CDR2 YYREEE (reference sequence). This CDR3 spans 13 amino acids. This CDR3 is CASSLVLGETQYF. CDR3 sequence (DNA): TGTGCCAGCAGCTTGGTTCTGGGAGAGACCCAGTACTTC.

This clonotype has ten or more counts. This sequence joins TRBV6-5 and TRBJ1-5, with D unclear. Germline V gene sequence: CDR1 MNHEY, CDR2 SVGAGI. Trimming cost V 5 bases and J 4 bases, with 9 bases left between them. The length of the CDR3 is 13 residues. This chain's CDR3 is CASSDTLNQPQHF. CDR3 coding DNA: TGTGCCAGCAGTGATACCCTTAATCAGCCCCAGCATTTT.

For the CDR3, the DNA is TGCAGTGCTAGAGATGGTGCGTGGGGTAGGGACGAGCAGTACTTC. Residues: CSARDGAWGRDEQYF. V usage is TRBV20-1 and J usage is TRBJ2-7; D gene uncertain. Trimming took 0 bases from V and 5 from J, leaving 17 bases between them. This CDR3 spans 15 amino acids. Germline V lookup: CDR1 DFQATT, CDR2 SNEGSKA (reference sequence).

This clonotype was picked up a small number of times. At one end, the junction sequence differs from germline, possibly due to a read error. This chain uses TRBV6-5 with TRBJ1-4; TRBD1 aligns across 7 bases. This CDR3 is 13 amino acids long. Germline loops: CDR1 MNHEY, CDR2 SVGAGI. The CDR3 protein is CASRAGQVEYRGF. CDR3 DNA sequence: TGTGCCAGCAGGGCTGGACAGGTTGAGTATCGAGGGTTT.

On this clonotype: This may stem from a read error, because a much larger clone lies one nucleotide away. J is TRBJ1-4 and V is TRBV14, with D hard to call. CDR1 and CDR2 from the germline V gene are SGHDN and FVKESK. The CDR3 has 12 amino acids. The CDR3 loop reads CASGHFPGQLFF. In DNA form, the CDR3 reads TGTGCCAGCGGCCACTTTCCCGGGCAGCTGTTTTTT.

Of note for this clonotype: This may come from a read error, since a much larger clone is one base off. The chain has TRBV19 and TRBJ1-5; 10 positions match TRBD1. The germline V gene has CDR1 LNHDA and CDR2 SQIVND (reference sequence). There are 14 residues in the CDR3. The CDR3 nucleotides read TGTGTCAGTAGGGGACAGGGGCCCTATCAGCCCCAGCATTTT. Its translation: CVSRGQGPYQPQHF.

V usage is TRBV6-5 and J usage is TRBJ1-3; D is ambiguous. CDR3 length equals 16 residues. Trimming shortened V by 10 bases and J by 0 bases, and 19 bases separated the two germline ends. Looked up from germline, CDR1 is MNHEY and CDR2 is SVGAGI. The CDR3 DNA reads as TGTGCCACCCAACGCGGACTAGCGGGCTCTGGAAACACCATATATTTT. The encoded protein is CATQRGLAGSGNTIYF.